Shown below are 25 T cell receptor beta chains from a single sample sequenced in a study of T cells expressing NK-cell markers. One entry per CDR3 protein, without DNA, is what TCRdb gives after re-calling the 5' RACE reads. The record lists about 260,000 distinct CDR3 sequences, of which the ten most abundant hold 4% to 5%. Sequenced: blood T cells: a sorted CD56 or NKG2C T cell subset, CD4+ or CD8+ T cells, or bulk PBMC T cells (not recorded which). These receptors all stem from a woman aged 18 to 75 in good health.

The V call is TRBV6-1, the J call TRBJ2-5; the D gene TCRdb calls, TRBD2, cannot be checked with no DNA. Germline lookup yields CDR1 MNHNS and CDR2 SASEGT. The CDR3 runs to 17 residues. The CDR3: CASSIYQPGTKGETQYF.

V gene TRBV5-1 combines with J gene TRBJ2-3; TCRdb's D call of TRBD2 is untestable without DNA. This CDR3 contains 16 residues. The germline gives CDR1 SGHRS, CDR2 YFSETQ. The CDR3 sequence is CASSLAGLRSTDTQYF.

V is TRBV6-5 and J is TRBJ2-2. CDR3 length: 12 amino acids. Germline lookup yields CDR1 MNHEY and CDR2 SVGAGI. The CDR3 here is CASSRFDGELFF.

The J gene is TRBJ2-2, the V gene TRBV5-4; TCRdb gives TRBD2 as the D gene, but with no DNA this cannot be confirmed. This CDR3 is built from 18 residues. CDR1 and CDR2 from the germline V gene are SGHNT and YYREEE (reference sequence). CDR3 region: CASSLVPLAGDPTGELFF.

The V and J genes are TRBV28 and TRBJ1-4. CDR1 and CDR2 (germline): MDHEN, SYDVKM. The length of the CDR3 is 13 residues. CDR3 in amino acids: CASRTNPNEKLFF.

The rearrangement uses TRBV7-2 and TRBJ2-5; TCRdb returns TRBD2, unconfirmable since there is no DNA. The germline V gene encodes CDR1 SGHTA and CDR2 FQGNSA. This CDR3 region has 15 residues. CDR3 sequence reads: CASTYLAGVMETQYF.

The genes are TRBV5-1 and TRBJ2-7; TCRdb reports TRBD2, a call that lacks DNA to check it against. From germline, CDR1 is SGHRS and CDR2 YFSETQ. The CDR3 runs to 17 residues. The chain's CDR3 is CASRRSGFSGSLDEQYF.

The chain recombines TRBV6-1 with TRBJ2-1. The CDR3 is 15 residues long. The germline V gene encodes CDR1 MNHNS and CDR2 SASEGT. CDR3 region: CASSREDLLNNEQFF.

The rearrangement uses TRBV4-2 and TRBJ1-1. Germline CDR1 reads LGHNA; CDR2 reads YNFKEQ. This CDR3 has 15 residues. CDR3 sequence reads: CASSQEGARNTEAFF.

The V call is TRBV7-2, the J call TRBJ1-3; TCRdb proposes TRBD1, but this gene call is untestable without DNA. CDR1 and CDR2 from the germline V gene are SGHTA and FQGNSA. This CDR3 is built from 15 residues. The chain's CDR3 is CASSGDRGPGNTIYF.

J is TRBJ1-1 and V is TRBV5-5; TCRdb names TRBD1, which stays unverified in the absence of DNA. Germline V gene lookup returns CDR1 SGHKS and CDR2 YYEKEE (reference sequence). This CDR3 has 14 amino acids. The CDR3 spells CASSRQVDYSEAFF.

CDR3 residues: CASSLEGSGQPQHF. The chain has TRBV5-4 and TRBJ1-5; TCRdb's D call, TRBD1, is unchecked because there is no DNA. The germline gives CDR1 SGHNT, CDR2 YYREEE (reference sequence). The CDR3 spans 14 residues. The full variable domain, its missing parts supplied by reference TRBV5-4 and TRBJ1-5, is ETGVTQSPTHLIKTRGQQVTLRCSSQSGHNTVSWYQQALGQGPQFIFQYYREEENGRGNFPPRFSGLQFPNYSSELNVNALELDDSALYLCASSLEGSGQPQHFGDGTRLSIL.

The V and J genes are TRBV7-3 and TRBJ2-3; TCRdb returns TRBD2, unconfirmable since there is no DNA. The germline CDR1 and CDR2 sequences are SGHTA and FQGTGA. The length of the CDR3 is 19 residues. The CDR3: CASSSPGTSGPLSTDTQYF.

This rearrangement joins TRBV4-3 to TRBJ2-5; the TCRdb call, TRBD2, lacks DNA for checking. The CDR3 length is 15 residues. Germline V gene lookup returns CDR1 LGHNA and CDR2 YSLEER. The CDR3 sequence is CASSRGTSAQETQYF.

The chain joins TRBV11-2 to TRBJ1-2. The germline gives CDR1 SGHAT, CDR2 FQNNGV. The CDR3 consists of 14 residues. The chain's CDR3 is CASSLGTANYGYTF.

The rearrangement links TRBV19 to TRBJ2-2; TCRdb's D gene call, TRBD2, goes unchecked for lack of DNA. The CDR3 is made up of 15 amino acids. Germline lookup yields CDR1 LNHDA and CDR2 SQIVND (reference sequence). This chain's CDR3 is CASSREPANTGELFF.

The genes are TRBV18 and TRBJ2-1. The CDR3 spans 15 residues. CDR1 is KGHSH, CDR2 LQKENI, per germline. The CDR3 here is CASSPTGGYYNEQFF.

CDR3 residues: CSARVGPGTGRTGELFF. The rearrangement links TRBV20-1 to TRBJ2-2; TCRdb indicates TRBD1, and absent DNA this call remains unverified. CDR3 length: 17 amino acids. In germline, CDR1 is DFQATT, CDR2 SNEGSKA (reference sequence).

V and J are TRBV6-1 and TRBJ2-3; there is no DNA to check the TCRdb D call of TRBD1. The germline CDR1 and CDR2 sequences are MNHNS and SASEGT. CDR3 size: 15 residues. The CDR3 is CASSDQQGRTDTQYF.

V usage is TRBV5-1 and J usage is TRBJ2-1; the D gene TCRdb calls, TRBD2, cannot be checked with no DNA. The germline V gene has CDR1 SGHRS and CDR2 YFSETQ. The CDR3 runs to 15 residues. CDR3 loop: CASSFSGSPYNEQFF.

The gene calls are TRBV9 and TRBJ2-1. The CDR3 covers 15 residues. CDR1 is SGDLS and CDR2 is YYNGEE in the germline V gene. CDR3 region: CASSVSSGKYNEQFF. The variable domain in full, completed from reference TRBV9 and TRBJ2-1, reads DSGVTQTPKHLITATGQRVTLRCSPRSGDLSVYWYQQSLDQGLQFLIQYYNGEERAKGNILERFSAQQFPDLHSELNLSSLELGDSALYFCASSVSSGKYNEQFFGPGTRLTVL.

CDR3 protein: CASSGESGRGNEQFF. The J gene is TRBJ2-1, the V gene TRBV25-1; TCRdb lists TRBD2, though no DNA is available to test this call. This CDR3 has 15 residues. The germline gives CDR1 MGHDK, CDR2 SYGVNS.

The rearrangement uses TRBV20-1 and TRBJ1-3; the TCRdb D gene call, TRBD1, has no DNA to confirm it. Germline CDR1 and CDR2: DFQATT and SNEGSKA (reference sequence). This CDR3 spans 13 amino acids. The CDR3 spells CSAVMGGGNTIYF.

This rearrangement joins TRBV7-2 to TRBJ1-5. CDR1 and CDR2 (germline): SGHTA, FQGNSA. The CDR3 contains 13 residues. CDR3 region: CASSLVGEQPQHF. Variable domain in full (rest from reference TRBV7-2 and TRBJ1-5): GAGVSQSPSNKVTEKGKDVELRCDPISGHTALYWYRQSLGQGLEFLIYFQGNSAPDKSGLPSDRFSAERTGGSVSTLTIQRTQQEDSAVYLCASSLVGEQPQHFGDGTRLSIL.

The chain couples TRBV7-9 to TRBJ1-1; there is no DNA to check the TCRdb D call of TRBD1. The CDR3 runs 16 residues. Germline lookup yields CDR1 SEHNR and CDR2 FQNEAQ (reference sequence). The CDR3 reads CASSYLTGGVTTEVFF. Combining the CDR3 with reference TRBV7-9 and TRBJ1-1 gives the whole variable domain DTGVSQNPRHKITKRGQNVTFRCDPISEHNRLYWYRQTLGQGPEFLTYFQNEAQLEKSRLLSDRFSAERPKGSFSTLEIQRTEQGDSAMYLCASSYLTGGVTTEVFFGQGTRLTVV.